What follows is one T cell receptor beta chain and its context. Its antigen remains unidentified. V lost 5 bases, J lost 0 bases, and 11 bases lay in between. The germline CDR1 and CDR2 sequences are DFQATT and SNEGSKA (reference sequence). The CDR3 spans 15 residues. This record belongs to a study of T cell repertoires in cytomegalovirus infection. At the level of the study: HLA-B-restricted CMV epitopes that are well studied, plus recently identified HLA-C-restricted ones, were used by the study. Evidence of both CMV infection and a matching HLA type came from public TCR beta signatures.

One entry per CDR3 protein, called by TCRdb with MiXCR from the reads. Seen here are about 110,000 distinct CDR3 sequences, under 55% observed once, and the top ten hold 74%. Overall study findings and caveats: Adding up the frequency of public TCR beta families identified people who carried CMV plus the relevant HLA. The ex vivo response was dominated by HLA-C-restricted CMV-specific TCR beta clonotypes.

The chain combines TRBV20-1 with TRBJ2-6, with D unclear. This clonotype was sampled from a human donor in good health (CMV status not recorded). Some clones in this sample may be carry-over from other donors' samples. Sequenced material: CD8+ T cells from cultured PBMCs, taken from culture after CMV antigen stimulation. CDR3 nucleotides: TGCAGTGCTCCTGGACCCAACTCTGGGGCCAACGTCCTGACTTTC. Its protein is CSAPGPNSGANVLTF.